This T cell receptor beta chain is from a study of blood T cell repertoires in COVID-19. Study at large: Sources were T cells, B-cell-depleted T cells, or PBMCs; the material itself was cDNA or gDNA.

There are many counts of this clone. Profiling relied on immunoSEQ multiplex PCR, and the TCRdb table lists in-frame clones only, not all of them. The sample holds under 50,000 clones, approximately 85% seen once. The source material was peripheral blood. The clonotype was recovered from a man between 40 and 49 years old with acute or convalescent COVID-19.

The CDR3 nucleotides are TGTGCCAGTAGTAAACCTCGGGACAGAAATTCACCCCTCCACTTT. Translated, it gives CASSKPRDRNSPLHF. The chain recombines TRBV19 with TRBJ1-6; 7 bases agree with TRBD1. CDR1 and CDR2 (germline): LNHDA, SQIVND (reference sequence). The ends lost 4 bases at V and 7 bases at J; junction bases unmatched: 7. CDR3 length: 15 residues.